This T cell receptor (beta chain) was captured by sequencing in a study of blood T cell repertoires in COVID-19. About the study: Spain, Italy and the United States supplied samples that represented acute and convalescent COVID-19. T cells, B-cell-depleted T cells, or PBMCs provided the cDNA or gDNA that served as material.

In the study's own analysis: Amplification of reference gene primers provided the estimated nucleated cell counts. Profiled with immunoSEQ multiplex PCR; TCRdb holds only in-frame clones, not every one. That table supplies the V and J calls and clone size; D and trimming were determined from the DNA. The sample carries 150,000 or so clones, approximately 86% recorded once. This CDR3 comprises 15 residues. Germline CDR1 reads SGHRS; CDR2 reads YFSETQ. The trim removed 4 bases at V and 5 bases at J, leaving 9 bases unmatched. Seattle patients were enrolled during active infection and followed longitudinally.

The sample consisted of peripheral blood. This clonotype originated in a man aged 55-75 years with COVID-19, enrolled during active disease. The V gene is TRBV5-1, the J gene TRBJ2-1; 7 bases agree with TRBD1. The CDR3 DNA is TGCGCCAGCAGCCAAGGGGGACAGTCCCACAATGAGCAGTTCTTC. Translated: CASSQGGQSHNEQFF.